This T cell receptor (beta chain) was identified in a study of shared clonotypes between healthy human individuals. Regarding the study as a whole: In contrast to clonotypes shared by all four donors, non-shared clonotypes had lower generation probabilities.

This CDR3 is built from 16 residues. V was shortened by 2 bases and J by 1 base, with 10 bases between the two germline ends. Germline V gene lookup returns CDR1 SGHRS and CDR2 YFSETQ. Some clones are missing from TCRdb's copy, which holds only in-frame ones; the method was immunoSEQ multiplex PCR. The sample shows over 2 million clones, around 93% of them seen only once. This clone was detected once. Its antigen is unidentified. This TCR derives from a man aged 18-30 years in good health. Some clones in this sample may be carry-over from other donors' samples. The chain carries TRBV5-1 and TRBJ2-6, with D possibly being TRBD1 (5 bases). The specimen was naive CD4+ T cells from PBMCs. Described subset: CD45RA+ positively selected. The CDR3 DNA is TGCGCCAGCAGCTTATTCCAGGGATCTGGGGCCAACGTCCTGACTTTC. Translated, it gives CASSLFQGSGANVLTF.